Listed below are T cell receptor beta chains from one sample, sequenced in a study of blood T cell repertoires in COVID-19. Using immunoSEQ multiplex PCR, the repertoire was profiled, and TCRdb retains in-frame clones only, with some absent. The data show some 97,000 clones, 91% seen once. The sample was peripheral blood. The receptor set was obtained from a man in his fifties or sixties with acute or convalescent COVID-19. The CDR3 runs from the conserved cysteine through the conserved F or W. Each record gives: clone size, D gene, V gene, CDR3 length, J gene, CDR3 protein, CDR3 DNA. D genes are given only for firm matches. Clone size is shown for a subset of rows, as once, few, many or a class of expanded clone.

clone size: .; D gene: .; V gene: TRBV11-2; CDR3 length: 15; J gene: TRBJ2-7; CDR3 protein: CASSRRNTPGDEQYF; CDR3 DNA: TGTGCCAGCAGCAGACGAAACACTCCAGGCGACGAGCAGTACTTC
clone size: .; D gene: .; V gene: TRBV28; CDR3 length: 12; J gene: TRBJ1-1; CDR3 protein: CASSFRSGRAFF; CDR3 DNA: TGTGCCAGCAGTTTCAGAAGCGGTCGGGCTTTCTTT
clone size: .; D gene: .; V gene: TRBV11-2; CDR3 length: 13; J gene: TRBJ1-1; CDR3 protein: CASSLDRDTEAFF; CDR3 DNA: TGTGCCAGCAGCTTAGATCGGGACACTGAAGCTTTCTTT
clone size: .; D gene: .; V gene: TRBV9; CDR3 length: 15; J gene: TRBJ2-3; CDR3 protein: CASSARSTSTDTQYF; CDR3 DNA: TGTGCCAGCAGCGCTCGATCGACTAGCACAGATACGCAGTATTTT
clone size: .; D gene: .; V gene: TRBV7-9; CDR3 length: 14; J gene: TRBJ1-5; CDR3 protein: CASSTDSSNQPQHF; CDR3 DNA: TGTGCCAGCAGCACGGACAGTAGCAATCAGCCCCAGCATTTT
clone size: .; D gene: TRBD1; V gene: TRBV7-9; CDR3 length: 15; J gene: TRBJ1-5; CDR3 protein: CASSLGQGANQPQHF; CDR3 DNA: TGTGCCAGCAGCCTCGGACAGGGTGCCAATCAGCCCCAGCATTTT
clone size: .; D gene: TRBD1; V gene: TRBV6-6; CDR3 length: 14; J gene: TRBJ2-1; CDR3 protein: CASSFRDRDNEQFF; CDR3 DNA: TGTGCCAGCAGTTTCCGGGACAGGGACAATGAGCAGTTCTTC
clone size: .; D gene: .; V gene: TRBV9; CDR3 length: 12; J gene: TRBJ1-6; CDR3 protein: CASSTVGSPLHF; CDR3 DNA: TGTGCCAGCAGCACCGTCGGTTCACCCCTCCACTTT
clone size: .; D gene: TRBD1; V gene: TRBV10-2; CDR3 length: 15; J gene: TRBJ1-5; CDR3 protein: CASSETGGDNQPQHF; CDR3 DNA: TGCGCCAGCAGTGAGACAGGGGGGGACAATCAGCCCCAGCATTTT
clone size: once; D gene: .; V gene: TRBV24-1; CDR3 length: 21; J gene: TRBJ2-1; CDR3 protein: CATSAHPRGFAGRSSYNEQFF; CDR3 DNA: TGTGCCACCAGTGCTCATCCGCGGGGATTCGCGGGAAGGAGCTCCTACAATGAGCAGTTCTTC
clone size: .; D gene: TRBD2; V gene: TRBV7-6; CDR3 length: 17; J gene: TRBJ2-1; CDR3 protein: CASSLARLAGGMNEQFF; CDR3 DNA: TGTGCCAGCAGCTTAGCTCGACTAGCGGGGGGCATGAATGAGCAGTTCTTC
clone size: .; D gene: .; V gene: TRBV19; CDR3 length: 14; J gene: TRBJ1-5; CDR3 protein: CASGYRAGNQPQHF; CDR3 DNA: TGTGCCAGTGGATACAGGGCTGGCAATCAGCCCCAGCATTTT
clone size: .; D gene: .; V gene: TRBV5-5; CDR3 length: 15; J gene: TRBJ1-5; CDR3 protein: CASSFDSYSNQPQHF; CDR3 DNA: TGTGCCAGCAGTTTTGACAGTTATAGCAATCAGCCCCAGCATTTT
clone size: .; D gene: .; V gene: TRBV9; CDR3 length: 16; J gene: TRBJ2-1; CDR3 protein: CASSVERDTSYNEQFF; CDR3 DNA: TGTGCCAGCAGCGTAGAACGGGACACCTCCTACAATGAGCAGTTCTTC
clone size: .; D gene: TRBD1; V gene: TRBV29-1; CDR3 length: 12; J gene: TRBJ1-1; CDR3 protein: CSVGEDRSEAFF; CDR3 DNA: TGCAGCGTTGGAGAGGACAGGTCTGAAGCTTTCTTT
clone size: .; D gene: .; V gene: TRBV11-1; CDR3 length: 12; J gene: TRBJ2-1; CDR3 protein: CASSLGLNEQFF; CDR3 DNA: TGTGCCAGCAGCTTAGGACTGAATGAGCAGTTCTTC
clone size: .; D gene: TRBD1; V gene: TRBV25-1; CDR3 length: 14; J gene: TRBJ1-3; CDR3 protein: CASSEDRAGNTIYF; CDR3 DNA: TGTGCCAGCAGTGAAGACAGGGCTGGAAACACCATATATTTT
clone size: .; D gene: TRBD1; V gene: TRBV30; CDR3 length: 14; J gene: TRBJ1-3; CDR3 protein: CARRQGSAGNTIYF; CDR3 DNA: TGTGCCCGTCGACAGGGAAGTGCTGGAAACACCATATATTTT
clone size: .; D gene: .; V gene: TRBV21-1; CDR3 length: 17; J gene: TRBJ1-5; CDR3 protein: CASSPTRGGYSNQPQHF; CDR3 DNA: TGTGCCAGCAGCCCCACGCGAGGAGGGTATAGCAATCAGCCCCAGCATTTT
clone size: .; D gene: .; V gene: TRBV30; CDR3 length: 14; J gene: TRBJ2-1; CDR3 protein: CAWGTSNPWGEQFF; CDR3 DNA: TGTGCCTGGGGTACTAGCAACCCCTGGGGTGAGCAGTTCTTC
clone size: .; D gene: .; V gene: TRBV2; CDR3 length: 12; J gene: TRBJ1-6; CDR3 protein: CASNLRVGALHF; CDR3 DNA: TGTGCCAGCAATTTGCGCGTCGGAGCCCTCCACTTT
clone size: .; D gene: TRBD2; V gene: TRBV5-1; CDR3 length: 15; J gene: TRBJ2-1; CDR3 protein: CASSLDLAGGPGQFF; CDR3 DNA: TGCGCCAGCAGCTTGGATCTAGCGGGAGGGCCTGGGCAGTTCTTC
clone size: .; D gene: TRBD2; V gene: TRBV5-6; CDR3 length: 15; J gene: TRBJ2-3; CDR3 protein: CASSFRTSSTDTQYF; CDR3 DNA: TGTGCCAGCAGCTTTCGGACTAGCAGCACAGATACGCAGTATTTT
clone size: .; D gene: .; V gene: TRBV25-1; CDR3 length: 14; J gene: TRBJ1-5; CDR3 protein: CASSEAGERQPQHF; CDR3 DNA: TGTGCCAGCAGTGAAGCAGGGGAGAGGCAGCCCCAGCATTTT
clone size: .; D gene: .; V gene: TRBV7-8; CDR3 length: 15; J gene: TRBJ2-1; CDR3 protein: CASSLEMANYNEQFF; CDR3 DNA: TGTGCCAGCAGCTTAGAGATGGCAAACTACAATGAGCAGTTCTTC
clone size: .; D gene: .; V gene: TRBV30; CDR3 length: 16; J gene: TRBJ1-5; CDR3 protein: CAWSRAGIDSNQPQHF; CDR3 DNA: TGTGCCTGGAGTCGGGCAGGGATCGATAGCAATCAGCCCCAGCATTTT
clone size: once; D gene: TRBD1; V gene: TRBV5-5; CDR3 length: 15; J gene: TRBJ1-4; CDR3 protein: CASSFGTGRTEKLFF; CDR3 DNA: TGTGCCAGCAGCTTCGGGACAGGTCGCACAGAAAAACTGTTTTTT